This passage covers 10 T cell receptor beta chains from one sample sequenced in a study of T cell clusters in autoimmune cytopenias. Tens of thousands of genome equivalents of blood DNA were amplified for TRB. TRB was amplified by touch-down multiplex PCR, primer pools A and B combined. TCRdb re-called the multiplex PCR reads, yielding one record per CDR3 amino acid sequence without DNA. The listing contains 4,000 to 5,000 distinct CDR3 sequences. This same sample was also taken into another study, of T cell repertoires in aging, cancer and after chemotherapy.

Material: peripheral blood. These receptors were obtained from a human donor with an autoimmune cytopenia or autoimmune hepatitis (not recorded which).

The rearrangement joins TRBV12-3 or TRBV12-4 to TRBJ2-1. The length of the CDR3 is 14 residues. CDR3: CASSFSDPYNEQFF.

This chain links TRBV12-3 or TRBV12-4 with TRBJ2-2; TCRdb calls TRBD1, which cannot be checked without DNA. The CDR3 spans 15 residues. The CDR3 spells CASSFETGGSGELFF.

Judged by frequency, this clonotype is medium-sized. V gene TRBV29-1 combines with J gene TRBJ2-7. This CDR3 spans 12 amino acids. Germline CDR1 SQVTM, CDR2 ANQGSEA. The CDR3 protein is CSVALASYEQYF.

The J gene is TRBJ2-5, the V gene TRBV11-3; TCRdb lists TRBD1, though no DNA is available to test this call. Germline assignment: CDR1 SGHNT and CDR2 YENEEA. The length of the CDR3 is 15 residues. The CDR3 here is CASSLGLGARETQYF.

V gene TRBV27 combines with J gene TRBJ2-1; TCRdb's D call of TRBD1 is untestable without DNA. This CDR3 has 20 residues. Per the germline V gene, CDR1 is MNHEY and CDR2 is SMNVEV (reference sequence). The CDR3 is CASGPRGTGSLVLRYNEQFF.

This clonotype is deemed medium-sized by its frequency. The chain joins TRBV6-2 or TRBV6-3 to TRBJ1-2. The CDR3 consists of 13 residues. Germline V gene lookup returns CDR1 MNHEY and CDR2 SVGEGT. This CDR3 is CASRTEIVYGYTF.

The V and J genes are TRBV19 and TRBJ2-1. The CDR3 is 12 amino acids. The germline gives CDR1 LNHDA, CDR2 SQIVND (reference sequence). CDR3 amino acids: CASSIWNHEQFF.

The V and J genes are TRBV5-4 and TRBJ2-3; TCRdb's D call of TRBD1 is untestable without DNA. This CDR3 has 16 amino acids. Germline loops: CDR1 SGHNT, CDR2 YYREEE (reference sequence). CDR3 in amino acids: CASSLWRGASTDTQYF.

This clonotype shows up as medium-sized (0.01 to 0.1%) by frequency. The V call is TRBV11-3, the J call TRBJ2-5; TCRdb gives TRBD1 as the D gene, but with no DNA this cannot be confirmed. The V gene's germline CDR1 is SGHNT and CDR2 YENEEA. The CDR3 runs 14 residues. CDR3: CASSPQTGGETQYF.

This sequence joins TRBV6-2 or TRBV6-3 and TRBJ2-2. CDR1 is MNHEY and CDR2 is SVGEGT in the germline V gene. This CDR3 has 13 amino acids. The CDR3 spells CASSYTNTGELFF.